What follows describes a single T cell receptor (beta chain). Here immunoSEQ multiplex PCR was the method, and the copy in TCRdb shows in-frame clones only, minus some. Seen here are 250,000 to 350,000 clones, about four fifths observed once, and the top ten hold more than 1.1%. This sample was included in a study of blood T cell repertoires in COVID-19. After removal of 0 bases from V and 0 bases from J, the junction contained 3 bases not matched to a gene. The germline V gene has CDR1 SGHNT and CDR2 YYREEE (reference sequence). The CDR3 totals 16 residues. This TCR was sampled from a human donor with COVID-19, enrolled during active disease. The donor label of this sample is uncertain. The chain has TRBV5-4 and TRBJ2-4; 7 bases are shared with TRBD1. Sequencing was performed on peripheral blood. The CDR3 spells CASSLGGTVAKNIQYF. CDR3 sequence (DNA): TGTGCCAGCAGCTTGGGGGGGACAGTAGCCAAAAACATTCAGTACTTC.